The clone carrying this T cell receptor (beta chain) turned up a few times. The antigen remains undetermined. Replicate sorted-subset PCRs were loaded with around 220 ng DNA, about 31,000 T cell genomes. Data came from immunoSEQ multiplex PCR; TCRdb stores just in-frame clones and leaves some out. The table lists around 1.9 million clones, 93% of them singletons. CD45RO negativity and positive selection for CCR7 defined naive CD8 cells, a population that excluded terminally differentiated effector memory CD45RA+ cells. The data belong to a study of shared clonotypes between healthy human individuals. The wider study: Every donor yielded three CD4 naive, three CD4 memory, two CD8 naive and one CD8 memory plate. Study results and caveats: Generally, estimated richness proved larger in naive subsets than it did in memory subsets. A reduction in generation probabilities was seen for non-shared clonotypes relative to those shared by all four donors.

The receptor comes from a man younger than 35 in good health. Some clones in this sample may be carry-over from other donors' samples. The specimen sequenced was naive CD8+ T cells from PBMCs.

This chain's CDR3 is CASSIGTAAYEQYF. Written as DNA, the CDR3 is TGTGCCAGTAGTATCGGGACAGCCGCCTACGAGCAGTACTTC. This chain links TRBV19 with TRBJ2-7; 7 bases align to TRBD1. The CDR3 has 14 residues. Trimming cost V 3 bases and J 2 bases; bases outside gene matches: 4. Germline lookup yields CDR1 LNHDA and CDR2 SQIVND (reference sequence).